This T cell receptor beta chain was recovered during a study of T cell responses to AZD1222 COVID-19 vaccine. This clone was seen a few times. No antigen is known for it. The germline gives CDR1 SGHNT, CDR2 YENEEA. V lost 5 bases, J lost 5 bases, and 17 bases lay in between. The CDR3 covers 15 residues. Whole-study results and caveats: The study sampled repertoires only after the peak T cell response. Unmutated variant regions reportedly attract nearly half of all spike-specific TCRs. Spike-specific TCR breadth rose after two AZD1222 doses, and depth rose as well. Vaccine-associated CD4 TCRs ranged over spike, dominating at 160-218 and 743-854.

The repertoire was sequenced with immunoSEQ multiplex PCR; TCRdb's copy has only in-frame clones and lacks some. This sample has tens of thousands of clones, with 76% found just once. The receptor comes from an adult in good health. The chain carries TRBV11-3 and TRBJ2-3; D might be TRBD1 or TRBD2, each matching 5 bases. This specimen consisted of peripheral blood, obtained on day 0 of AZD1222 vaccination. The CDR3 sequence: CASSEYRDGGDTQYF. The CDR3 DNA reads TGTGCCAGCAGCGAATACCGGGACGGAGGAGATACGCAGTATTTT.